This TCR beta chain came from a study of cytomegalovirus exposure and HLA in healthy donors. The study, taken as a whole, reports: Per published accounts, TCR beta sequences correctly predicted the HLA-A and HLA-B alleles of most subjects.

Notes on this clone: Antigen: not known.

Germline assignment: CDR1 SQVTM and CDR2 ANQGSEA. The CDR3 runs to 12 residues. A multiplex PCR was run with 60 Vbeta primers and 13 Jbeta primers. Only in-frame clones appear in the TCRdb table, and some are missing; sequencing was by immunoSEQ multiplex PCR. Here the sample spans around 230,000 clones, about 79% being singletons. Material: PBMCs. The sequence derives from a male donor in good health and CMV-seronegative. The chain recombines TRBV29-1 with TRBJ2-1; D might be TRBD1 (6 bases). The CDR3 spells CSTTQGFDEQFF. The DNA for the CDR3 is TGCAGTACAACACAGGGTTTCGATGAGCAGTTCTTC.